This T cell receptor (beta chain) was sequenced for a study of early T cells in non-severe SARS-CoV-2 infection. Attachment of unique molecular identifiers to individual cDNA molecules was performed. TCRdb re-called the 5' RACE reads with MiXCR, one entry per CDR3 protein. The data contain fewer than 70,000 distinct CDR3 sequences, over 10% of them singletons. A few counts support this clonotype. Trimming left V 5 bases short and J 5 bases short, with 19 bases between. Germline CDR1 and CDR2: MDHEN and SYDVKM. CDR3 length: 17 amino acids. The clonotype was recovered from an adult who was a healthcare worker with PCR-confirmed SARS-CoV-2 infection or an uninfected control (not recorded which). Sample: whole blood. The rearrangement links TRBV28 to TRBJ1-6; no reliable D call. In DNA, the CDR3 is TGTGCCAGCAGTCTTAAACTCCCCGGGTCCAATAATTCACCCCTCCACTTT. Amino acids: CASSLKLPGSNNSPLHF.